The sequence of this T cell receptor (beta chain) was determined in a study of blood T cell repertoires in COVID-19. This CDR3 spans 15 amino acids. Trimming pared 0 bases from V and 0 bases from J, leaving 10 bases between. Germline CDR1 GTSNPN, CDR2 SVGIG (reference sequence). Only in-frame clones appear in the TCRdb table, and some are missing; sequencing was by immunoSEQ multiplex PCR. Here the sample spans about 94,000 clones, about 80% being singletons. Sequenced: peripheral blood. This sequence was found in a human donor in a cohort sampled during active COVID-19. This chain links TRBV30 with TRBJ2-3; the D gene is possibly TRBD2 (5 bases). DNA of the CDR3: TGTGCCTGGAGTGTACTAGGCACTAGCACAGATACGCAGTATTTT. Amino acid sequence: CAWSVLGTSTDTQYF.